The present T cell receptor (beta chain) was sequenced within a study of Ad26.COV2.S vaccination and SARS-CoV-2 variants. Background on the study: Vaccine-arm donor from the placebo-controlled COV1001 Ad26.COV2.S trial. General study findings and limits: Placebo recipients showed lower spike-specific TCR breadth than vaccinees.

With respect to this clone: Its antigen is unidentified. The junction shows a germline mismatch at one end, possibly a read error.

Generated by immunoSEQ multiplex PCR, the TCRdb table keeps only in-frame clones and is missing some. The data contain about 350,000 clones, approximately 84% of them singletons. Germline V gene data show CDR1 as LGHDT and CDR2 as YNNKEL (reference sequence). CDR3 length equals 12 residues. This sample's treatment: around 19 received Ad26.COV2.S at low or high dose, single or two shots; roughly 5 received placebo; per-sample allocation not given. Collection of the samples took place on day 63 after the first injection of vaccine or placebo. It was an adult aged 18-55 years in Boston who was the donor.

This chain joins TRBV3-1 (or the pseudogene TRBV3-2) and TRBJ1-3; weak D call: TRBD1 (5 bases). This TCR was recovered from a person between 18 and 59 years old who received the Ad26.COV2.S COVID-19 vaccine or a placebo. The source material was peripheral blood, sampled in a trial of Ad26.COV2.S vaccine versus placebo. CDR3 in DNA: TGTGCCAGCAGCCAAGGCCGCGGGACTAATGATTTT. It specifies CASSQGRGTNDF.